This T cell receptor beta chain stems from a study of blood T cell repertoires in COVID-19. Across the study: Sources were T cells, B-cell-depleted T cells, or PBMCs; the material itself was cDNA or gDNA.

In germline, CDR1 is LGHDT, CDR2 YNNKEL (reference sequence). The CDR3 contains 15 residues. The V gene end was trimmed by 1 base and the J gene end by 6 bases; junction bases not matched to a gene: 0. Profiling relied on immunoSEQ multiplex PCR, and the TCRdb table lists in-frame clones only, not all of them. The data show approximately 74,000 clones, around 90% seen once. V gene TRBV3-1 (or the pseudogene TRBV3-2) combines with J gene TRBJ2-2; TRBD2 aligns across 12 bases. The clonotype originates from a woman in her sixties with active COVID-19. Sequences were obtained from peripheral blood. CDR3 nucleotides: TGTGCCAGCAGCCAAGGACTAGCGGGAGCCGGGGAGCTGTTTTTT. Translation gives CASSQGLAGAGELFF.